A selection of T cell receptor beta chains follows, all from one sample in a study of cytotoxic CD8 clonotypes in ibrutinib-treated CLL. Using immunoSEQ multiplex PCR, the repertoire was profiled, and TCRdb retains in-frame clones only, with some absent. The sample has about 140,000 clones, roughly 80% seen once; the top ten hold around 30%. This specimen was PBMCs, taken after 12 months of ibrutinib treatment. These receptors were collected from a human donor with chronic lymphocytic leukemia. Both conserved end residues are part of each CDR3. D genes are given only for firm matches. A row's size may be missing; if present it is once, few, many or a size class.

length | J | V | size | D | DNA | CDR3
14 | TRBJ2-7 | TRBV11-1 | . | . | TGTGCCAGCAGCCCAGACAGGTCCACCTACGAGCAGTACTTC | CASSPDRSTYEQYF
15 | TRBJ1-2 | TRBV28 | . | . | TGTGCCAGCAGTTTATCAGGGGTCGGGGGCTATGGCTACACCTTC | CASSLSGVGGYGYTF
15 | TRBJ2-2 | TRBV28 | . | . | TGTGCCAGCACTGTGGCTAGCCTACGGGTCGGGGAGCTGTTTTTT | CASTVASLRVGELFF
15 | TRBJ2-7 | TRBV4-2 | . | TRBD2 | TGTGCCAGCAGCCAAGACGGGACTAGCCAATACGAGCAGTACTTC | CASSQDGTSQYEQYF
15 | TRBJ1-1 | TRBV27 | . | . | TGTGCCAGCAGTTTTGCGGGACAATGGAACACTGAAGCTTTCTTT | CASSFAGQWNTEAFF
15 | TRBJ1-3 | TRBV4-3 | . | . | TGCGCCAGCAGCCAAGGCCCGGGGGTGGGAAACACCATATATTTT | CASSQGPGVGNTIYF
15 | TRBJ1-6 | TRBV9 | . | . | TGTGCCAGCAGCGTAGGTGGCAGGGCGCTTGGGGCCCTCCACTTT | CASSVGGRALGALHF
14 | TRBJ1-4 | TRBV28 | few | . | TGTGCCAGCAGTCCAACTAGGGGAAATGAAAAACTGTTTTTT | CASSPTRGNEKLFF
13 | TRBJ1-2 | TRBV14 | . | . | TGTGCCAGCAGCCAAGACAGGGCGGATGGCTACACCTTC | CASSQDRADGYTF
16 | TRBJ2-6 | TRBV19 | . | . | TGTGCCAGTAGTTCAACGACTCCTCCTGGGGCCAACGTCCTGACTTTC | CASSSTTPPGANVLTF
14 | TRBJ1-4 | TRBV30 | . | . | TGTGCCTGGACCCGACAGCTCAGGGGTGAAAAACTGTTTTTT | CAWTRQLRGEKLFF
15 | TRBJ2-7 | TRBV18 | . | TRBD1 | TGTGCCAGCGCCCAGCCACAGGGGACGAAAGACGAGCAGTACTTC | CASAQPQGTKDEQYF
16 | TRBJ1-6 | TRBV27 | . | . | TGTGCCAGCAGCAACACAAAAAGCTCCTATAATTCACCCCTCCACTTT | CASSNTKSSYNSPLHF
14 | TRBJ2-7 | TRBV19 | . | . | TGTGCCAGTAGTATTGTAGCGTACTCCTACGAGCAGTACTTC | CASSIVAYSYEQYF
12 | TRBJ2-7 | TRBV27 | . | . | TGTGCCAGCAGTCTCTCAGGGTACGAGCAGTACTTC | CASSLSGYEQYF
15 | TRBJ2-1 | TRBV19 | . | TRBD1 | TGTGCCAGTAGTCCGGGGACAGGGGGCTCCGGTGAGCAGTTCTTC | CASSPGTGGSGEQFF
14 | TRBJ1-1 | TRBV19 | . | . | TGTGCCAGTAGTATGTATACAGGGAGGACTGAAGCTTTCTTT | CASSMYTGRTEAFF
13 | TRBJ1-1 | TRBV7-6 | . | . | TGTGCCAGCAGCTTAGGGTCGGACACTGAAGCTTTCTTT | CASSLGSDTEAFF
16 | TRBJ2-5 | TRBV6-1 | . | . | TGTGCCAGCAGTGAAGGGGGAGGTTTAGGGGGAGAGACCCAGTACTTC | CASSEGGGLGGETQYF
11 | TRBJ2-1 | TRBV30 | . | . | TGTGCCTGGAGTGTCTTGAATGAGCAGTTCTTC | CAWSVLNEQFF
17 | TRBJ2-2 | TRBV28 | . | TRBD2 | TGTGCCAGCAGTGCCGCCGGGCTAGCGGGGGGTCCCGGGGAGCTGTTTTTT | CASSAAGLAGGPGELFF
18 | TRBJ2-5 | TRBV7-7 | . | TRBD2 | TGTGCTAGCAGCTTTCTCCCTGAACTAGCGGGATTTCAAGAGACCCAGTACTTC | CASSFLPELAGFQETQYF
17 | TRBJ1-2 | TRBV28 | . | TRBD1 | TGTGCCAGCAGGATTAAGGACAGGGGTCAGGCTAACTATGGCTACACCTTC | CASRIKDRGQANYGYTF
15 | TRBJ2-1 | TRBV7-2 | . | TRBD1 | TGTGCCAGCAGCAAACAGGGGTCCTCCTACAATGAGCAGTTCTTC | CASSKQGSSYNEQFF
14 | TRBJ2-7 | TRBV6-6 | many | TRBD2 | TGTGCCAGCAGTTACTTGACTAGCGGGGACGAGCAGTACTTC | CASSYLTSGDEQYF
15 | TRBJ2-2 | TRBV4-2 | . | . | TGTGCCAGCAGCCAAGATCTCAGGGTGGGCGGGGAGCTGTTTTTT | CASSQDLRVGGELFF
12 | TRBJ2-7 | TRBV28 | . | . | TGTGCCAGCACACAGCAGACCTACGAGCAGTACTTC | CASTQQTYEQYF
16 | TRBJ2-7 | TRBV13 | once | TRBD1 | TGTGCCAGCAGCTACCCCCTGGGGACAGGGAACGACGAGCAGTACTTC | CASSYPLGTGNDEQYF
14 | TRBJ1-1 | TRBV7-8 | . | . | TGTGCCAGCAGCTTAACCGGGGGTGGCACTGAAGCTTTCTTT | CASSLTGGGTEAFF